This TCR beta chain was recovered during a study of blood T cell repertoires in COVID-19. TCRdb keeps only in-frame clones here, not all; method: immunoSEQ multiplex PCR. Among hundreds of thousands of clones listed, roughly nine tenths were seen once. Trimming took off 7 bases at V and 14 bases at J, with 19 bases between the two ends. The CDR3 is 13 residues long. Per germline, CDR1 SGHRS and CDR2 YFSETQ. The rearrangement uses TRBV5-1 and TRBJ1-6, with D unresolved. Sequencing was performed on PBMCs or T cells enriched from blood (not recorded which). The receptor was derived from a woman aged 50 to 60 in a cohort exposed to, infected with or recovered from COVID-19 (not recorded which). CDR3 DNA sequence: TGCGCCAGCGGCTATGAGACATCGAGCACCCTCCACTTT. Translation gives CASGYETSSTLHF.